These T cell receptor beta chains were read from a single sample in a study of T-cell memory formation after mild COVID-19. MiXCR, applied by TCRdb to the 5' RACE reads, yields one record per CDR3 protein. The sample includes 500,000 to 550,000 distinct CDR3 sequences, around 20% of them seen just once. The sequenced sample was PBMCs or a T cell subset sorted from them (not recorded which). The receptors were gathered from an adult woman who had mild COVID-19 (a few samples of this study predate the infection). Cell type and time point are not known. Each CDR3 is given with its conserved first and last residue. D genes are given only for firm matches. Size is omitted from some rows. Given values are once, few, many or a class for expanded clones.

d_call,v_call,j_call,clone_size,cdr3_nt,cdr3_aa
-,TRBV7-2,TRBJ2-7,-,TGTGCCAGCAGCTTATCTCGAGATTACCAGCAGTACTTC,CASSLSRDYQQYF
TRBD2,TRBV4-1,TRBJ2-3,few,TGCGCCAGCAGCTACGGGGGGGCCATCACAGATACGCAGTATTTT,CASSYGGAITDTQYF
TRBD1,TRBV7-6,TRBJ1-6,-,TGTGCCAGCAGCACCGGACAGGGGAGTTCACCCCTCCACTTT,CASSTGQGSSPLHF
TRBD2,TRBV5-1,TRBJ2-3,-,TGCGCCAGCAGCTTTCCGGGACTAGCGGGGGCCACAGATACGCAGTATTTT,CASSFPGLAGATDTQYF
-,TRBV5-6,TRBJ1-5,few,TGTGCCAGCAGCTACAACGGGGATCAGCCCCAGCATTTT,CASSYNGDQPQHF
-,TRBV20-1,TRBJ2-3,many,TGCAGTGCTAGGACCGCTAGCACAGATACGCAGTATTTT,CSARTASTDTQYF
TRBD1,TRBV6-2/TRBV6-3,TRBJ2-7,few,TGTGCCAGCAGTTATGGACAGGGAGTTTACGAGCAGTACTTC,CASSYGQGVYEQYF
-,TRBV12-5,TRBJ1-1,-,TGTGCTAGTGGTTTTTCCGTCCTGACAGAGGGGTACACTGAAGCTTTCTTT,CASGFSVLTEGYTEAFF
TRBD1,TRBV20-1,TRBJ1-6,-,TGCAGTGCTAGACTCGGGACAGGGGGTCTCGGGTCACCCCTCCACTTT,CSARLGTGGLGSPLHF
-,TRBV7-9,TRBJ2-7,-,TGTGCCAGCAGCTTAGACAGGGAACATCCTCACGAGCAGTACTTC,CASSLDREHPHEQYF
-,TRBV5-1,TRBJ2-6,few,TGCGCCAGCAGGGACGTAGGATCTGGGGCCAACGTCCTGACTTTC,CASRDVGSGANVLTF
-,TRBV6-1,TRBJ1-2,once,TGTGCCAGCAGTGAATTAGTCGGACTCTACACCTTC,CASSELVGLYTF
TRBD2,TRBV9,TRBJ2-1,-,TGTGCCAGCAGCGTAGGTCAGCGGGGGGGCCTAGGTGAGCAGTTCTTC,CASSVGQRGGLGEQFF
-,TRBV14,TRBJ1-4,-,TGTGCCAGCAGCCAATACAGAGGAAGAGGGGAAAAACTGTTTTTT,CASSQYRGRGEKLFF
TRBD1,TRBV27,TRBJ1-1,many,TGTGCCAGCAGGGGGAACAGGGGTAACACTGAAGCTTTCTTT,CASRGNRGNTEAFF
-,TRBV7-3,TRBJ2-3,-,TGTGCCAGCAGCTTAGGGCGTTGGTTGGGCACAGATACGCAGTATTTT,CASSLGRWLGTDTQYF
-,TRBV27,TRBJ1-1,-,TGTGCCAGCAGTCCCCGGCAGGGCTACACTGAAGCTTTCTTT,CASSPRQGYTEAFF
-,TRBV27,TRBJ2-5,few,TGTGCCAGCAGTCACGGCCCCCAAGAGACCCAGTACTTC,CASSHGPQETQYF
TRBD1,TRBV5-1,TRBJ1-1,many,TGCGCCAGCAGCGCTAGACAGGGCCATCCGGACACTGAAGCTTTCTTT,CASSARQGHPDTEAFF
-,TRBV4-2,TRBJ2-7,-,TGTGCCAGCAGCCCCCGACAGGAGGCCTACGAGCAGTACTTC,CASSPRQEAYEQYF
TRBD2,TRBV5-6,TRBJ2-1,few,TGTGCCAGCAGCTTCGGTAGCGGGAGTCAGTCATACAATGAGCAGTTCTTC,CASSFGSGSQSYNEQFF
-,TRBV28,TRBJ1-2,-,TGTGCCAGCAGTTTATCCTTGCCCATGGATGGCTACACCTTC,CASSLSLPMDGYTF
-,TRBV5-1,TRBJ2-7,few,TGCGCCAGCAGCTTGGTTCAGTGGAGCTACGAGCAGTACTTC,CASSLVQWSYEQYF
-,TRBV7-8,TRBJ2-1,-,TGTGCCAGCAGCTTAGAGGGTCCCGATGAGCAGTTCTTC,CASSLEGPDEQFF
-,TRBV25-1,TRBJ2-7,-,TGTGCCAGCAGTGGAATAAGAAGGCCCTACGAGCAGTACTTC,CASSGIRRPYEQYF
-,TRBV12-3/TRBV12-4,TRBJ1-4,many,TGTGCCAGCAGTGAAACGGGGTTTAATGAAAAACTGTTTTTT,CASSETGFNEKLFF
TRBD2,TRBV7-2,TRBJ2-1,few,TGTGCCAGCAGCATGACTAGCGGGCTTTACAATGAGCAGTTCTTC,CASSMTSGLYNEQFF
-,TRBV7-9,TRBJ2-7,few,TGTGCCAGCAGCTTTTCCGCTTACGGGCGATACTCCTACGAGCAGTACTTC,CASSFSAYGRYSYEQYF
TRBD2,TRBV5-1,TRBJ2-5,-,TGCGCCAGCAGCGCACCCCACCCCGGACTAGCGCGCCAAGAGACCCAGTACTTC,CASSAPHPGLARQETQYF
TRBD2,TRBV5-5,TRBJ2-1,-,TGTGCCAGCAGCCATTGGAAGGTAGCGGGGCCCAATGAGCAGTTCTTC,CASSHWKVAGPNEQFF
-,TRBV19,TRBJ2-5,-,TGTGCCAGTAGTATGGGGCTCCCAGAGACCCAGTACTTC,CASSMGLPETQYF
-,TRBV20-1,TRBJ1-2,-,TGCAGTGCTAGTGTAACAGGGCTGTACACTAACTATGGCTACACCTTC,CSASVTGLYTNYGYTF
-,TRBV20-1,TRBJ2-7,-,TGCAGTGCTAGACGTGCCACCTCCTACGAGCAGTACTTC,CSARRATSYEQYF
TRBD2,TRBV5-1,TRBJ2-3,few,TGCGCCAGCAGCTTGGATAGCGGGGGAGATACGCAGTATTTT,CASSLDSGGDTQYF
TRBD2,TRBV12-3/TRBV12-4,TRBJ2-1,-,TGTGCCAGCAGTGAGGGGGCGGGAGGGGTTTACAATGAGCAGTTCTTC,CASSEGAGGVYNEQFF
TRBD2,TRBV5-1,TRBJ2-1,-,TGCGCCAGCAGCTCGGGACTAGCGGTCCCCTCGGATGAGCAGTTCTTC,CASSSGLAVPSDEQFF
TRBD1,TRBV12-3/TRBV12-4,TRBJ2-7,-,TGTGCCAGCGGACAGGGGGCGTTCTACGAGCAGTACTTC,CASGQGAFYEQYF
-,TRBV3-1,TRBJ2-2,few,TGTGCCAGCAGCCACGGGACTACCGGGGAGCTGTTTTTT,CASSHGTTGELFF
-,TRBV11-2,TRBJ2-5,-,TGTGCCAGCAGCTTGGGGGTTGGATGGGAGACCCAGTACTTC,CASSLGVGWETQYF
TRBD1,TRBV30,TRBJ1-1,-,TGTGCCTGTACCGACAGGGGGTATACTGAAGCTTTCTTT,CACTDRGYTEAFF
-,TRBV28,TRBJ2-2,few,TGTGCCAGTGAGGGGTGGACCGGGGAGCTGTTTTTT,CASEGWTGELFF
-,TRBV9,TRBJ1-6,-,TGTGCCAGCAGCGTAGGGACAGCAAATTCACCCCTCCACTTT,CASSVGTANSPLHF